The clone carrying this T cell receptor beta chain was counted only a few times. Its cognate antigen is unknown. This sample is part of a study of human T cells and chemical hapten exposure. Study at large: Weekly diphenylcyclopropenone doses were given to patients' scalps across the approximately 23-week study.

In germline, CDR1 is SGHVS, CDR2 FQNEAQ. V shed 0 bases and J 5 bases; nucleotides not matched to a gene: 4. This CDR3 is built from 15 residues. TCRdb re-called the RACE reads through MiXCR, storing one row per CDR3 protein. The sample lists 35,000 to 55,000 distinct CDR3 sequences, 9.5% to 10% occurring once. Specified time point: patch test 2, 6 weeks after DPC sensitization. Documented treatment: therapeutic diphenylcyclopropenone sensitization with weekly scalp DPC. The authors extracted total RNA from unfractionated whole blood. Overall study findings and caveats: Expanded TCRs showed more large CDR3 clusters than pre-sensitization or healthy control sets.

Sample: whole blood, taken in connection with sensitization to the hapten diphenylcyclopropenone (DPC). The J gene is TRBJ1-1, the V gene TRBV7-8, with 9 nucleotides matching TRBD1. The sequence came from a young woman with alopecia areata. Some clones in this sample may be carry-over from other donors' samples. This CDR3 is CASSLADRGATEAFF. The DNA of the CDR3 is TGTGCCAGCAGCTTAGCGGACAGGGGTGCAACTGAAGCTTTCTTT.